The 17 T cell receptor beta chains reported below all come from one sample, sequenced in a study of blood T cell repertoires in COVID-19. The assay was immunoSEQ multiplex PCR, and TCRdb's table has in-frame clones only and misses some. This table has 250,000 to 300,000 clones, approximately 89% appearing once. Sequencing was done on a sample of PBMCs or T cells enriched from blood (not recorded which). Receptors originate from a woman aged 60-75 years who had recovered from COVID-19.

The DNA of the CDR3 is TGTGCCAGCAGTTCCCTTGGGCAGGGGGACACCATATATTTT. Translation: CASSSLGQGDTIYF. This chain links TRBV28 with TRBJ1-3; 7 bases are shared with TRBD1. Losses at the gene ends were 4 bases for V and 8 bases for J; bases not matched to a gene: 8. Germline V gene lookup returns CDR1 MDHEN and CDR2 SYDVKM. This CDR3 contains 14 residues.

The rearrangement links TRBV5-8 to TRBJ2-7; 8 bases map to TRBD1. CDR1 and CDR2 from the germline V gene are SGHTS and YDEGEE. The CDR3 covers 15 residues. V was pared by 5 bases and J by 0 bases, with 7 bases of the junction left unmatched. CDR3 sequence: CASRGRTGSSYEQYF. The DNA of the CDR3 is TGTGCCAGCAGGGGAAGGACAGGGAGCTCCTACGAGCAGTACTTC.

The J gene is TRBJ1-2, the V gene TRBV10-3; 7 positions agree with TRBD1. J was trimmed by 6 bases and V by 5 bases; bases with no gene match: 9. CDR1 is ENHRY and CDR2 is SYGVKD in the germline V gene. The CDR3 runs 14 residues. In nucleotides, the CDR3 is TGTGCCATCAGTTCCACGACAGGGTTTAATGGCTACACCTTC. Amino acids: CAISSTTGFNGYTF.

The genes are TRBV27 and TRBJ1-5; 7 bases align to TRBD1. After removal of 3 bases from V and 7 bases from J, the junction contained 9 bases not matched to a gene. The germline gives CDR1 MNHEY, CDR2 SMNVEV (reference sequence). CDR3 size: 15 residues. CDR3 sequence: CASSFRATGEQPQHF. CDR3 in DNA: TGTGCCAGCAGTTTTAGGGCCACAGGGGAGCAGCCCCAGCATTTT.

This clone was picked up one time. This sequence joins TRBV10-3 and TRBJ2-7; 10 bases match TRBD1. The CDR3 is 16 residues long. The junction had 4 bases not matched to a gene; V was cut back by 1 base and J by 1 base. Germline V gene sequence: CDR1 ENHRY, CDR2 SYGVKD. The CDR3 sequence: CAISEWRTGGSYEQYF. The DNA of the CDR3 is TGTGCCATCAGTGAGTGGCGGACAGGGGGGTCCTACGAGCAGTACTTC.

The chain is built from TRBV5-1 and TRBJ2-7; weak D call: TRBD2 (11 bases). The CDR3 has 21 residues. CDR1 is SGHRS, CDR2 YFSETQ, per germline. The germline V and J ends were trimmed by 1 base and 9 bases, with 38 bases remaining between them. The CDR3 DNA reads TGCGCCAGCAGCTTGCATCGTGGGGACAGGGGCTTTCGGACTAGCGGGTCAACGCAGTACTTC. This translates into CASSLHRGDRGFRTSGSTQYF.

The V and J genes are TRBV6-4 and TRBJ2-1; 8 nucleotides line up with TRBD2. The V gene end was trimmed by 2 bases and the J gene end by 7 bases; junction bases not matched to a gene: 4. Germline values: CDR1 MRHNA, CDR2 SNTAGT. The CDR3 extends over 14 amino acids. The CDR3 sequence: CASSDREGGNEQFF. CDR3 DNA sequence: TGTGCCAGCAGTGACCGGGAGGGGGGGAATGAGCAGTTCTTC.

As DNA, the CDR3 is TGTGCCAGCAGACAGGGGGGGATTAACTATGGCTACACCTTC. Its protein is CASRQGGINYGYTF. The chain employs TRBV28 and TRBJ1-2; 8 nucleotides line up with TRBD1. CDR1 MDHEN and CDR2 SYDVKM come from the germline V gene. The CDR3 contains 14 residues. Trimming cost V 6 bases and J 1 base; bases outside gene matches: 4.

The chain has TRBV27 and TRBJ1-1; D perhaps matches TRBD1 (6 bases). Deletions cut 5 bases from V and 4 bases from J, with 11 bases between. The germline CDR1 and CDR2 sequences are MNHEY and SMNVEV (reference sequence). The CDR3 spans 13 residues. The CDR3 DNA sequence: TGTGCCAGCAGTAAACAGGGTTTCACTGAAGCTTTCTTT. Protein product: CASSKQGFTEAFF.

The genes are TRBV6-5 and TRBJ1-1; D gene unclear. The germline V and J ends were trimmed by 4 bases and 10 bases, with 13 bases remaining between them. CDR1 and CDR2 from the germline V gene are MNHEY and SVGAGI. This CDR3 has 12 residues. This CDR3 is CASSSLLEGAFF. The CDR3 region has the DNA TGTGCCAGCAGTTCTCTCCTAGAGGGAGCTTTCTTT.

This chain joins TRBV7-3 and TRBJ2-5; D possibly corresponds to TRBD2 (5 bases). CDR3 length equals 13 residues. Germline V gives CDR1 SGHTA, CDR2 FQGTGA. The ends were cut back, 0 bases at V and 7 bases at J, with 9 bases in the middle. The CDR3 here is CASSLTSSGTQYF. The CDR3 DNA reads as TGTGCCAGCAGCTTAACTAGCAGCGGGACCCAGTACTTC.

The chain links TRBV11-2 to TRBJ2-2, with a tentative D call TRBD2 (5 bases). Trimming took 3 bases from V and 7 from J, leaving 9 bases between them. Germline CDR1 SGHAT, CDR2 FQNNGV. CDR3 length: 13 residues. CDR3 nucleotide sequence: TGTGCCAGCAGCTTCGGGGTGAGCGGGGAGCTGTTTTTT. Translating it yields CASSFGVSGELFF.

This clone occurred once. The genes are TRBV5-1 and TRBJ2-3; the match to TRBD2 covers 8 bases. Unmatched junction bases numbered 12, after V lost 3 bases and J lost 3 bases. Per the germline V gene, CDR1 is SGHRS and CDR2 is YFSETQ. This CDR3 contains 17 residues. CDR3 coding DNA: TGCGCCAGCAGCTGGACCCCTGCGGGAGGTGGGACAGATACGCAGTATTTT. Encoded protein: CASSWTPAGGGTDTQYF.

The rearrangement joins TRBV9 to TRBJ2-1, with D possibly being TRBD1 (6 bases). This CDR3 region has 15 residues. Germline CDR1 and CDR2: SGDLS and YYNGEE. Trimming removed 4 bases at V and 0 bases at J, with 11 bases between. In DNA form, the CDR3 reads TGTGCCAGCAGCCTCGGACAGCCCTCCTACAATGAGCAGTTCTTC. Encoded protein: CASSLGQPSYNEQFF.

This chain links TRBV6-5 with TRBJ2-5; 9 nucleotides match TRBD2. Germline CDR1 is MNHEY and CDR2 is SVGAGI. With 8 bases clipped from V and 2 bases from J, the junction kept 9 bases outside the gene matches. The CDR3 loop spans 15 amino acids. CDR3 region: CASRGERGDQETQYF. The DNA of the CDR3 is TGTGCCAGCCGGGGGGAGCGGGGGGATCAAGAGACCCAGTACTTC.

The V and J genes are TRBV6-5 and TRBJ2-7, with 7 bases identical to TRBD2. Per germline, CDR1 MNHEY and CDR2 SVGAGI. CDR3 length equals 13 residues. V lost 8 bases, J lost 2 bases, and 6 bases stayed unmatched. In DNA, the CDR3 is TGTGCCAGCCGTACTAGCGCGGCCTACGAGCAGTACTTC. Amino acids: CASRTSAAYEQYF.

Worth noting for this clone: Other DNA sequences in the sample encode the same CDR3. This chain uses TRBV29-1 with TRBJ1-4; D unresolved. The CDR3 is 12 amino acids. V lost 3 bases, J lost 8 bases, and 10 bases lay in between. Germline CDR1 and CDR2: SQVTM and ANQGSEA. CDR3 coding DNA: TGCAGCGTTGAGGAGGGTGACGAAAAACTGTTTTTT. This translates into CSVEEGDEKLFF.